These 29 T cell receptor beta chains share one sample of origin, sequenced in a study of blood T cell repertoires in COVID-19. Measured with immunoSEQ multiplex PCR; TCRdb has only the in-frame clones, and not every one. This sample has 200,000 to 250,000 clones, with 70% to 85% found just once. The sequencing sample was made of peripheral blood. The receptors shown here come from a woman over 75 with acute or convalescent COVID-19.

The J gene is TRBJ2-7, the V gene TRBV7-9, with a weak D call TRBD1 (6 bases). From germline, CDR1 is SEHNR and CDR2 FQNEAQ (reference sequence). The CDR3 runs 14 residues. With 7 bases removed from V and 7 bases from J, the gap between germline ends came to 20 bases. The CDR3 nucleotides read TGTGCCAGCACCCCAGGGGTGAATCCCAGAGAGCAGTACTTC. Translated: CASTPGVNPREQYF.

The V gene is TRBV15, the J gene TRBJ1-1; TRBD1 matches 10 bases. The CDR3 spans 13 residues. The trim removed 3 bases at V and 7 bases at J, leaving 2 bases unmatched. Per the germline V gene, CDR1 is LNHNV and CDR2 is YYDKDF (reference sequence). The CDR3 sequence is CATSSRDRGEAFF. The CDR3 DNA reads TGTGCCACCAGCAGCCGGGACAGGGGTGAAGCTTTCTTT.

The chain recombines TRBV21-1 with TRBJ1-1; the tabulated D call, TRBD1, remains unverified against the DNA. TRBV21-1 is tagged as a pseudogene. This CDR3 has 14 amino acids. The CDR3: CASSTTTENTEAFF. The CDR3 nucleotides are TGTGCCAGCAGCACCACGACAGAGAACACTGAAGCTTTCTTT.

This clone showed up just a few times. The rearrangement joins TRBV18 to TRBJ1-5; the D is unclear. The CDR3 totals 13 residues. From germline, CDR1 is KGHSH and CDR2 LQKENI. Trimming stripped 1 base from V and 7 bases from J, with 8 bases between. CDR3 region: CASSPHSQQPQHF. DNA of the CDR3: TGTGCCAGCTCACCACACAGTCAGCAGCCCCAGCATTTT.

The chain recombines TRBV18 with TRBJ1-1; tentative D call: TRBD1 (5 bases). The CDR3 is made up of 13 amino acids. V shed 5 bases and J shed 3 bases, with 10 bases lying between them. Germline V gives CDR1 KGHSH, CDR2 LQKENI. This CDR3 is CASSVTDDTEAFF. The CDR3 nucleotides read TGTGCCAGCTCAGTGACAGATGACACTGAAGCTTTCTTT.

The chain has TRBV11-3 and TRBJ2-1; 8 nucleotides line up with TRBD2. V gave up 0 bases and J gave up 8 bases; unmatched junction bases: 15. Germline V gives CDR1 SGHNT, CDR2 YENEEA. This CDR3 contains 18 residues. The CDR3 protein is CASSLDSASGHYVHEQFF. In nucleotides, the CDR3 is TGTGCCAGCAGCTTAGATTCAGCTAGCGGGCATTACGTGCATGAGCAGTTCTTC.

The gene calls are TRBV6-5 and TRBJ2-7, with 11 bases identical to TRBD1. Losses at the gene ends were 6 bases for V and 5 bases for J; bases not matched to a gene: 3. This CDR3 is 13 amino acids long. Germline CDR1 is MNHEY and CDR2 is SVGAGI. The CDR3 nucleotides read TGTGCCAGCAGAAGGACAGGGGGCAACGAGCAGTACTTC. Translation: CASRRTGGNEQYF.

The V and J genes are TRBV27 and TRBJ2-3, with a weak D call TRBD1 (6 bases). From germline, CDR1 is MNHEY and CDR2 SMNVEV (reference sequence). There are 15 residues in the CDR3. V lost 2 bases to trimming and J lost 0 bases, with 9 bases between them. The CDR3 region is CASSLKGVSTDTQYF. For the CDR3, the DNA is TGTGCCAGCAGTTTAAAGGGGGTGAGCACAGATACGCAGTATTTT.

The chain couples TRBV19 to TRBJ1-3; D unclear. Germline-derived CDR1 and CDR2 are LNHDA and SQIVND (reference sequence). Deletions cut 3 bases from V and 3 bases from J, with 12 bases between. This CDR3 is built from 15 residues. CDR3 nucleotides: TGTGCCAGTAGTATGTCCGGGAGTTTTGGAAACACCATATATTTT. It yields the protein CASSMSGSFGNTIYF.

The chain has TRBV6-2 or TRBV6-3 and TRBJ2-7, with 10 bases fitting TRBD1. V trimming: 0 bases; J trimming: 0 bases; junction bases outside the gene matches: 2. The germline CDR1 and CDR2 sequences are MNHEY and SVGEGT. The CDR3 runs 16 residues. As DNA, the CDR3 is TGTGCCAGCAGTTACTCGTGGGACAGGGGCTCCTACGAGCAGTACTTC. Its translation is CASSYSWDRGSYEQYF.

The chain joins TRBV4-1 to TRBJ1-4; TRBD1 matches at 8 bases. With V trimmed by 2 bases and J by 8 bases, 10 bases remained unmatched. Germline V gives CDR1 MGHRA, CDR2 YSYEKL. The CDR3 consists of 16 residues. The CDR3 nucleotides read TGCGCCAGCAGCCAACCACTTGGACAGGGCAGGGAAAAACTGTTTTTT. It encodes CASSQPLGQGREKLFF.

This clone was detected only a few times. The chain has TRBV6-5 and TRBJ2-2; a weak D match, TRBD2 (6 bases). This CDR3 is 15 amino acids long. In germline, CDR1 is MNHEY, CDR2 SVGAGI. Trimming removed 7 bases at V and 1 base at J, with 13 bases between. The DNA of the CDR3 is TGTGCCAGCATTTCCGGGCGGGGGAACACCGGGGAGCTGTTTTTT. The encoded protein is CASISGRGNTGELFF.

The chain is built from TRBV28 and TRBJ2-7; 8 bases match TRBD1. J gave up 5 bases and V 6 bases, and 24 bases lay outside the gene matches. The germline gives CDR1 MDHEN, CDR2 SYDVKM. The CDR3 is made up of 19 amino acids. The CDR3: CASSLNLPTGVKGRDEQYF. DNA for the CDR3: TGTGCCAGCAGCCTCAATCTACCGACAGGGGTCAAGGGAAGGGACGAGCAGTACTTC.

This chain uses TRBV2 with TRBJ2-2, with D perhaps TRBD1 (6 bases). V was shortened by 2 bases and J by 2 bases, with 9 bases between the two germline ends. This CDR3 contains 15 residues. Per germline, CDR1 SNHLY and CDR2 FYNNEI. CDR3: CASSEQGRNTGELFF. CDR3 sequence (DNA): TGTGCCAGCAGTGAACAGGGGCGCAACACCGGGGAGCTGTTTTTT.

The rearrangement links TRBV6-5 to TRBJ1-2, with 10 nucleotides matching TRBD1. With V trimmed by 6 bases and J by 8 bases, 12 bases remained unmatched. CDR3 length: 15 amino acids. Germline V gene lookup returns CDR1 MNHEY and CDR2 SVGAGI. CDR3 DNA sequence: TGTGCCAGCAGCAACCGGGACAGGGGCCTAGTAGGCTACACCTTC. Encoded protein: CASSNRDRGLVGYTF.

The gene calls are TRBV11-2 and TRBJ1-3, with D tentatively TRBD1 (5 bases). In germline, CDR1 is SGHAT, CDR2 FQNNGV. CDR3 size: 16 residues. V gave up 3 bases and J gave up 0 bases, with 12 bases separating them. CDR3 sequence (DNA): TGTGCCAGCAGCTTCTCGCAGGGAGGCTCTGGAAACACCATATATTTT. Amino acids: CASSFSQGGSGNTIYF. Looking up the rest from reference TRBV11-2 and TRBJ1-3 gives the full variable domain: EAGVAQSPRYKIIEKRQSVAFWCNPISGHATLYWYQQILGQGPKLLIQFQNNGVVDDSQLPKDRFSAERLKGVDSTLKIQPAKLEDSAVYLCASSFSQGGSGNTIYFGEGSWLTVV.

CDR3 bases: TGTGCCAGCAGCTTTGCGGTCGGACAGGGTTCCTATGGCTACACCTTC. Protein product: CASSFAVGQGSYGYTF. V usage is TRBV7-9 and J usage is TRBJ1-2, with 8 nucleotides matching TRBD1. Germline V CDR1 and CDR2: SEHNR, FQNEAQ (reference sequence). The CDR3 spans 16 residues. The V and J ends lost 3 bases and 4 bases, in that order; junction bases with no gene match: 10.

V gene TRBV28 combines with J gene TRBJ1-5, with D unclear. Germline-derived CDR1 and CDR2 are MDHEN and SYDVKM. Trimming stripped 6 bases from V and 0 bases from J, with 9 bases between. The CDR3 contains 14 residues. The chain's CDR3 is CASSPNYSNQPQHF. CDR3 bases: TGTGCCAGCAGCCCTAACTATAGCAATCAGCCCCAGCATTTT.

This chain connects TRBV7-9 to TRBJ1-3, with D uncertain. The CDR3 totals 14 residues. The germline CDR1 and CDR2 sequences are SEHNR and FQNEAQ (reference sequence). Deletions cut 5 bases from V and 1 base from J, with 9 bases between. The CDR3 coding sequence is TGTGCCAGCAGCCTCCCTCAGTCTGGAAACACCATATATTTT. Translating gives CASSLPQSGNTIYF.

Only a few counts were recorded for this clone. The CDR3 nucleotides are TGTGCCAGTAATCCACAGGGGGGAAGCAATCAGCCCCAGCATTTT. Amino acid sequence: CASNPQGGSNQPQHF. This chain links TRBV19 with TRBJ1-5; 8 bases map to TRBD1. Germline V gene data show CDR1 as LNHDA and CDR2 as SQIVND (reference sequence). The V gene end was trimmed by 7 bases and the J gene end by 1 base; junction bases not matched to a gene: 6. CDR3 size: 15 residues.

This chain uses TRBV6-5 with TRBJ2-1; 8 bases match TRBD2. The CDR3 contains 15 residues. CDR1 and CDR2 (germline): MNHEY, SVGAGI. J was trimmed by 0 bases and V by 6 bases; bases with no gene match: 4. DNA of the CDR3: TGTGCCAGCAGCGCCAGCGGGGGCTCCTACAATGAGCAGTTCTTC. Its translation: CASSASGGSYNEQFF.

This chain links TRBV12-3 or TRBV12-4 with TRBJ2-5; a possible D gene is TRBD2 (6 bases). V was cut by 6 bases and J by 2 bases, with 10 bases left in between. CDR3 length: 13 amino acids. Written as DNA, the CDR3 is TGTGCCAGCAGCCGGACTAATCAAGAGACCCAGTACTTC. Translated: CASSRTNQETQYF.

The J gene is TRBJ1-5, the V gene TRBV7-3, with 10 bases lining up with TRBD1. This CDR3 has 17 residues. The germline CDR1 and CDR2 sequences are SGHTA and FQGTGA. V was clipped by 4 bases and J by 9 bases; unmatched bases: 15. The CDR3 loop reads CASSSFTSTGGMGPQHF. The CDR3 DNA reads TGTGCCAGCAGCTCCTTTACGTCGACAGGGGGCATGGGGCCCCAGCATTTT.

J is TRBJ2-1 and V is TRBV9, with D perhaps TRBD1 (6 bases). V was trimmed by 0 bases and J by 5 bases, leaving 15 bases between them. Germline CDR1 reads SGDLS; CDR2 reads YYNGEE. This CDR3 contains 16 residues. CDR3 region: CASSVGSARGNNEQFF. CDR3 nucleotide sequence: TGTGCCAGCAGCGTAGGTTCGGCTAGGGGGAACAATGAGCAGTTCTTC. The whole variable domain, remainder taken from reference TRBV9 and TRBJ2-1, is DSGVTQTPKHLITATGQRVTLRCSPRSGDLSVYWYQQSLDQGLQFLIQYYNGEERAKGNILERFSAQQFPDLHSELNLSSLELGDSALYFCASSVGSARGNNEQFFGPGTRLTVL.

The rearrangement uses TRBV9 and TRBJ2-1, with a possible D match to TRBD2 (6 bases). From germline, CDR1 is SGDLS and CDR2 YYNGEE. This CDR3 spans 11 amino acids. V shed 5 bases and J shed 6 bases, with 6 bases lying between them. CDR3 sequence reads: CASRAGNEQFF. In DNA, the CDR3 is TGTGCCAGCAGAGCGGGCAATGAGCAGTTCTTC.

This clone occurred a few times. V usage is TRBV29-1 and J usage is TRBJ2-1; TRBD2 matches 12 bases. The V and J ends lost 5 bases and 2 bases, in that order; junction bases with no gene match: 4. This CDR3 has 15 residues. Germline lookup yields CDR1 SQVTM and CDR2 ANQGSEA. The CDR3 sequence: CSVPRTSGAYNEQFF. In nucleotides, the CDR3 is TGCAGCGTTCCCCGGACTAGCGGGGCCTACAATGAGCAGTTCTTC.

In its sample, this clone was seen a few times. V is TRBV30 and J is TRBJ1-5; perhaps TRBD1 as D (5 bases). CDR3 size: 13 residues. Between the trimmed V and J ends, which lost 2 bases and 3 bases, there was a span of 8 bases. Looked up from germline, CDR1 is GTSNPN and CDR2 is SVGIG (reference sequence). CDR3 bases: TGTGCCTGGAGTACGGACAACAATCAGCCCCAGCATTTT. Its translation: CAWSTDNNQPQHF. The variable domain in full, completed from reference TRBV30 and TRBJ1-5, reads SQTIHQWPATLVQPVGSPLSLECTVEGTSNPNLYWYRQAAGRGLQLLFYSVGIGQISSEVPQNLSASRPQDRQFILSSKKLLLSDSGFYLCAWSTDNNQPQHFGDGTRLSIL.

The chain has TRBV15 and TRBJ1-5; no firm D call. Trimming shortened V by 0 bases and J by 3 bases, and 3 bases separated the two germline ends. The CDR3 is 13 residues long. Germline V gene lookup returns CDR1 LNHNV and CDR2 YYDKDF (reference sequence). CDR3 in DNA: TGTGCCACCAGCAGAGATATCAATCAGCCCCAGCATTTT. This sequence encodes CATSRDINQPQHF.

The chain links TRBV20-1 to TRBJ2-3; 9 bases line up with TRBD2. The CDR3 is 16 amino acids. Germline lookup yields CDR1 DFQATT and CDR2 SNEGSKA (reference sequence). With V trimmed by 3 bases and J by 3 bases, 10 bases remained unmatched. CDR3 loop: CSASGRLAGKTDTQYF. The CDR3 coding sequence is TGCAGTGCTAGTGGCCGGCTAGCGGGAAAAACAGATACGCAGTATTTT.